This TCR beta chain originates from a study of blood T cell repertoires in COVID-19. On the study more broadly: Researchers got acute and convalescent COVID-19 samples from the United States, Italy and Spain. The cDNA or gDNA used as material had been derived from T cells, B-cell-depleted T cells, or PBMCs.

CDR1 SGHRS and CDR2 YFSETQ come from the germline V gene. With 2 bases removed from V and 0 bases from J, the gap between germline ends came to 25 bases. The CDR3 spans 20 residues. Authors' methods: Amplification with reference gene primers provided the estimates of nucleated cell counts. The table came from immunoSEQ multiplex PCR; TCRdb's copy has only in-frame clones and leaves some out. V and J calls and clone size come straight from that table; D and trimming were deduced from the DNA. The sample yields around 80,000 clones, roughly 86% seen once. This clonotype was obtained from a man aged 55 to 70 with acute or convalescent COVID-19. The rearrangement joins TRBV5-1 to TRBJ2-3; possible D gene TRBD1, 6 bases. Sequenced input: peripheral blood. CDR3 sequence: CASSLGTGTQRSTSTDTQYF. The CDR3 DNA is TGCGCCAGCAGCTTAGGTACAGGGACGCAGAGAAGTACTAGCACAGATACGCAGTATTTT.